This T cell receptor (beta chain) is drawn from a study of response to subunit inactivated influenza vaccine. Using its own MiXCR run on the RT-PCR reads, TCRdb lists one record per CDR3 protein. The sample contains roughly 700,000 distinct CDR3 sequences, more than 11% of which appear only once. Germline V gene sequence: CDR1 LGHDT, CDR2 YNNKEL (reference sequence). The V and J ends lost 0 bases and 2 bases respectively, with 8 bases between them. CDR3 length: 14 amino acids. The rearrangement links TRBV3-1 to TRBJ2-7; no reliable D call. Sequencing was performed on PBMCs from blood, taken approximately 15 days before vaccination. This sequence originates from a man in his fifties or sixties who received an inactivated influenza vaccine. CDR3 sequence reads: CASSQDRLAYEQYF. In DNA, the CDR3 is TGTGCCAGCAGCCAAGATCGCCTTGCCTACGAGCAGTACTTC.